This TCR beta chain is from a study of response to subunit inactivated influenza vaccine. CDR3 length: 13 residues. Germline lookup yields CDR1 DFQATT and CDR2 SNEGSKA (reference sequence). V shed 5 bases and J 4 bases; nucleotides not matched to a gene: 6. TCRdb processed the RT-PCR reads anew with MiXCR; each CDR3 protein has one entry. The data show hundreds of thousands of distinct CDR3 sequences, around 11% seen once. The same sample was also studied in work on T cells expressing NK-cell markers. From that report: 5'RACE template switching with UMIs produced the TCR beta cDNA. It was sorted CD3+CD56+NKG2C+, CD3+CD56+NKG2C- and CD3+CD56-NKG2C+ T cells that supplied the TCR beta repertoires. An anti-gamma-delta TCR antibody restricted sorting to alpha-beta TCR T cells in several experiments.

V and J are TRBV20-1 and TRBJ2-7; 9 nucleotides align to TRBD2. The clonotype originates from a man aged 50 to 59 who received an inactivated influenza vaccine. The sequences come from PBMCs from blood, collected on the day of vaccination. Here the CDR3 DNA reads TGCAGTGCTCCCGGGACTAGCACATACGAGCAGTACTTC. Protein product: CSAPGTSTYEQYF.